The 28 T cell receptor beta chains in this list originate from one sample, sequenced in a study of blood T cell repertoires in COVID-19. This table comes from immunoSEQ multiplex PCR, and its TCRdb copy is limited to in-frame clones, with some not included. The data contain a few hundred thousand clones, around 90% of them singletons. The sequenced sample was PBMCs or T cells enriched from blood (not recorded which). The receptors come from a man aged 18 to 35 who had recovered from COVID-19.

The V gene is TRBV19, the J gene TRBJ2-7, with 10 bases aligning to TRBD2. The V gene's germline CDR1 is LNHDA and CDR2 SQIVND (reference sequence). The junction had 15 bases not matched to a gene; V was cut back by 9 bases and J by 4 bases. The CDR3 has 16 amino acids. CDR3 DNA sequence: TGTGCCAGCGGGACTAGCGATAAGTCGCTGATATACGAGCAGTACTTC. As protein: CASGTSDKSLIYEQYF.

Concerning this clone itself: Additional DNA sequences in this sample encode the identical CDR3. The chain combines TRBV2 with TRBJ1-1, with D maybe TRBD1 (5 bases). The germline V and J ends were trimmed by 4 bases and 5 bases, with 11 bases remaining between them. The length of the CDR3 is 13 residues. Germline values: CDR1 SNHLY, CDR2 FYNNEI. DNA of the CDR3: TGTGCCAGCAGTGGGCAGGGAGGGACTGAAGCTTTCTTT. This gives the protein CASSGQGGTEAFF.

The V call is TRBV2, the J call TRBJ1-1; D unclear. CDR3 size: 13 residues. CDR1 is SNHLY and CDR2 is FYNNEI in the germline V gene. The ends were cut back, 5 bases at V and 3 bases at J, with 10 bases in the middle. The CDR3 bases are TGTGCCAGCAGTATCGGGTCGTACACTGAAGCTTTCTTT. Translated, it gives CASSIGSYTEAFF.

The V call is TRBV11-1, the J call TRBJ1-1, with 9 bases fitting TRBD1. Germline lookup yields CDR1 SGHAT and CDR2 FQDESV (reference sequence). V gave up 7 bases and J gave up 1 base; unmatched junction bases: 4. CDR3 length: 14 residues. This CDR3 is CASNLGQGNTEAFF. Here the CDR3 DNA reads TGTGCCAGCAACTTGGGACAGGGGAACACTGAAGCTTTCTTT. Drawing the rest from reference TRBV11-1 and TRBJ1-1, the complete variable domain is EAEVAQSPRYKITEKSQAVAFWCDPISGHATLYWYRQILGQGPELLVQFQDESVVDDSQLPKDRFSAERLKGVDSTLKIQPAELGDSAMYLCASNLGQGNTEAFFGQGTRLTVV.

The chain links TRBV9 to TRBJ1-1; tentative D call: TRBD1 (5 bases). The CDR3 runs to 16 residues. The V gene's germline CDR1 is SGDLS and CDR2 YYNGEE. V was pared by 4 bases and J by 3 bases, with 19 bases between. The CDR3 loop reads CASSHARERGDTEAFF. The CDR3 bases are TGTGCCAGCAGCCACGCAAGGGAGCGGGGGGACACTGAAGCTTTCTTT.

In DNA, the CDR3 is TGTGCCAGCAGTAACCGGGACAGCCTTGGGAATGAGCAGTTCTTC. This codes for CASSNRDSLGNEQFF. The gene calls are TRBV6-5 and TRBJ2-1, with 7 bases lining up with TRBD1. This CDR3 has 15 amino acids. With 5 bases clipped from V and 7 bases from J, the junction kept 11 bases outside the gene matches. Germline V gene sequence: CDR1 MNHEY, CDR2 SVGAGI.

This chain uses TRBV27 with TRBJ2-7; tentative D call: TRBD2 (6 bases). The CDR3 length is 14 residues. V lost 0 bases to trimming and J lost 6 bases, with 12 bases between them. The germline gives CDR1 MNHEY, CDR2 SMNVEV (reference sequence). CDR3 region: CASSLSLAAGEQYF. The DNA of the CDR3 is TGTGCCAGCAGTTTATCACTAGCAGCGGGCGAGCAGTACTTC.

The V call is TRBV27, the J call TRBJ2-1, with TRBD2 matching 7 bases. Germline lookup yields CDR1 MNHEY and CDR2 SMNVEV (reference sequence). After removal of 3 bases from V and 4 bases from J, the junction contained 6 bases not matched to a gene. The CDR3 totals 15 residues. The CDR3 region has the DNA TGTGCCAGCAGTTTTTCTAGCGGAGTATACAATGAGCAGTTCTTC. This sequence encodes CASSFSSGVYNEQFF.

This rearrangement joins TRBV28 to TRBJ1-5, with 7 bases lining up with TRBD1. The length of the CDR3 is 13 residues. Germline lookup yields CDR1 MDHEN and CDR2 SYDVKM. J gave up 6 bases and V 10 bases, and 9 bases lay outside the gene matches. CDR3 sequence reads: CAIRDRSIQPQHF. In DNA form, the CDR3 reads TGTGCCATTAGGGACAGATCTATTCAGCCCCAGCATTTT.

The chain links TRBV28 to TRBJ1-2; D is uncertain. V lost 4 bases and J lost 5, with 11 bases in between. Germline V gene data show CDR1 as MDHEN and CDR2 as SYDVKM. The CDR3 contains 13 residues. The CDR3 loop is CASSSPPLYGYTF. CDR3 DNA: TGTGCCAGCAGTTCCCCCCCCTTATATGGCTACACCTTC.

The chain employs TRBV24-1 and TRBJ2-7, with no clear D. This CDR3 is 12 amino acids long. The V end was cut by 7 bases, the J end by 3 bases, with 9 bases between. CDR1 and CDR2 from the germline V gene are KGHDR and SFDVKD. The CDR3 spells CATSPTGYEQYF. CDR3 nucleotide sequence: TGTGCCACCAGCCCAACGGGCTACGAGCAGTACTTC.

This clone was observed a few times. One junction end does not reproduce the germline sequence, and a read error may be involved. V and J are TRBV10-1 and TRBJ1-2; D is perhaps TRBD1 (6 bases). This CDR3 has 14 residues. Looked up from germline, CDR1 is WNHNN and CDR2 is SYGVQD (reference sequence). CDR3: CASSESKVGTPRAF. CDR3 bases: TGCGCCAGCAGTGAGTCCAAGGTTGGGACACCACGGGCCTTC.

V is TRBV24-1 and J is TRBJ1-4, with 7 bases matching TRBD1. J lost 8 bases, V lost 7 bases, and 18 bases had no gene match. The germline gives CDR1 KGHDR, CDR2 SFDVKD. This CDR3 is 17 amino acids long. The CDR3 loop is CATRKTGTERIWEKLFF. In DNA form, the CDR3 reads TGTGCCACCAGAAAAACCGGGACAGAGCGGATTTGGGAAAAACTGTTTTTT.

V is TRBV6-5 and J is TRBJ2-7; D is perhaps TRBD1 (5 bases). CDR1 and CDR2 from the germline V gene are MNHEY and SVGAGI. V was clipped by 5 bases and J by 4 bases, with 9 bases between them. The CDR3 spans 12 residues. CDR3 sequence reads: CASSPRGYEQYF. As DNA, the CDR3 is TGTGCCAGCAGTCCAAGGGGTTACGAGCAGTACTTC.

The chain employs TRBV19 and TRBJ1-2; D not certain. V gave up 6 bases and J gave up 3 bases, with 5 bases separating them. The CDR3 totals 11 residues. Germline lookup yields CDR1 LNHDA and CDR2 SQIVND (reference sequence). CDR3 DNA: TGTGCCAGTAGGGCATACTATGGCTACACCTTC. Amino acids: CASRAYYGYTF.

The rearrangement links TRBV2 to TRBJ1-2; D might be TRBD1 (5 bases). CDR1 SNHLY and CDR2 FYNNEI come from the germline V gene. This CDR3 has 13 residues. V shed 3 bases and J shed 2 bases, with 7 bases lying between them. The CDR3 is CASSDSGNYGYTF. The CDR3 DNA is TGTGCCAGCAGTGATTCAGGGAACTATGGCTACACCTTC.

This chain connects TRBV6-5 to TRBJ2-2; 8 bases are shared with TRBD1. This CDR3 is 14 amino acids long. Germline CDR1 and CDR2: MNHEY and SVGAGI. Trimming cost V 11 bases and J 4 bases; bases outside gene matches: 9. The DNA for the CDR3 is TGTGCCGGAAACAGGGGGATTGGCACCGGGGAGCTGTTTTTT. Translation: CAGNRGIGTGELFF.

This sequence joins TRBV28 and TRBJ1-5; weak D call: TRBD1 (5 bases). The CDR3 totals 15 residues. V lost 4 bases and J lost 0, with 10 bases in between. The germline CDR1 and CDR2 sequences are MDHEN and SYDVKM. CDR3 region: CASSWGENSNQPQHF. The CDR3 DNA follows: TGTGCCAGCAGTTGGGGGGAGAATAGCAATCAGCCCCAGCATTTT.

The chain carries TRBV27 and TRBJ2-1; 9 bases fit TRBD2. This CDR3 is 13 amino acids long. Trimming cost V 5 bases and J 6 bases; bases outside gene matches: 2. CDR1 and CDR2 from the germline V gene are MNHEY and SMNVEV (reference sequence). In DNA form, the CDR3 reads TGTGCCAGCAGTCAGGGACTAGCCAATGAGCAGTTCTTC. The encoded protein is CASSQGLANEQFF.

The rearrangement uses TRBV20-1 and TRBJ1-1, with D hard to call. The CDR3 extends over 10 amino acids. The germline gives CDR1 DFQATT, CDR2 SNEGSKA (reference sequence). The V end was cut by 6 bases, the J end by 7 bases, with 9 bases between. The CDR3 reads CSAWRIEAFF. Written as DNA, the CDR3 is TGCAGTGCCTGGAGGATTGAAGCTTTCTTT.

The chain joins TRBV5-1 to TRBJ2-2; 7 bases align to TRBD1. Germline CDR1 is SGHRS and CDR2 is YFSETQ. With 5 bases clipped from V and 6 bases from J, the junction kept 4 bases outside the gene matches. The CDR3 length is 13 residues. The DNA of the CDR3 is TGCGCCAGCAGTACAGGGGATTCCGGGGAGCTGTTTTTT. This encodes CASSTGDSGELFF.

The rearrangement links TRBV6-1 to TRBJ2-1; no definite D call. This CDR3 is built from 15 residues. Trimming removed 1 base from V and 4 bases from J, with 11 bases in between. Germline V gene data show CDR1 as MNHNS and CDR2 as SASEGT. Here the CDR3 reads CASSEGPGTYNEQFF. CDR3 DNA sequence: TGTGCCAGCAGTGAAGGGCCAGGCACTTACAATGAGCAGTTCTTC.

The J gene is TRBJ2-1, the V gene TRBV4-1, with 8 nucleotides matching TRBD2. CDR3 length equals 15 residues. Germline-derived CDR1 and CDR2 are MGHRA and YSYEKL. With 1 base clipped from V and 10 bases from J, the junction kept 9 bases outside the gene matches. CDR3 coding DNA: TGCGCCAGCAGCCAAGCCCCCGGAACTAGCGGCGAGCAGTTCTTC. As protein: CASSQAPGTSGEQFF.

This rearrangement joins TRBV6-1 to TRBJ1-2; 7 bases agree with TRBD1. The CDR3 contains 16 residues. V shed 2 bases and J 3 bases; nucleotides not matched to a gene: 9. Germline V lookup: CDR1 MNHNS, CDR2 SASEGT. In DNA, the CDR3 is TGTGCCAGCAGTGAATTGGGACAGCAACAGTACTATGGCTACACCTTC. Protein product: CASSELGQQQYYGYTF.

The rearrangement uses TRBV29-1 and TRBJ1-5, with no clear D. V dropped 4 bases and J dropped 2 bases, with 9 bases sitting between them. The germline V gene encodes CDR1 SQVTM and CDR2 ANQGSEA. The CDR3 sequence is 13 residues long. The CDR3 loop is CSVVTSGNQPQHF. CDR3 DNA: TGCAGCGTTGTCACATCAGGCAATCAGCCCCAGCATTTT.

The chain employs TRBV2 and TRBJ1-4; 7 bases align to TRBD1. The CDR3 is made up of 14 amino acids. After removal of 5 bases from V and 8 bases from J, the junction contained 8 bases not matched to a gene. Per the germline V gene, CDR1 is SNHLY and CDR2 is FYNNEI. The CDR3 sequence: CASSRDRLREKLFF. The CDR3 DNA sequence: TGTGCCAGCAGTCGGGACAGACTCAGGGAAAAACTGTTTTTT.

In nucleotides, the CDR3 is TGTGCCAGCAGCCCCAAAGTCAGGAACCTGAACACTGAAGCTTTCTTT. Its protein product is CASSPKVRNLNTEAFF. V usage is TRBV7-9 and J usage is TRBJ1-1, with D unresolved. The germline gives CDR1 SEHNR, CDR2 FQNEAQ (reference sequence). V dropped 5 bases and J dropped 0 bases, with 16 bases sitting between them. The CDR3 runs 16 residues.

The rearrangement uses TRBV4-1 and TRBJ2-3; TRBD2 matches at 9 bases. J was trimmed by 8 bases and V by 3 bases; bases with no gene match: 6. CDR3 length: 14 residues. Germline lookup yields CDR1 MGHRA and CDR2 YSYEKL. The CDR3 region has the DNA TGCGCCAGCAGCCAGGTGACTAGCGGTGGTACGCAGTATTTT. Translating gives CASSQVTSGGTQYF.